This TCR beta chain was identified in a study of beta chain features in type 1 diabetes. The CDR3 is 15 residues long. Germline CDR1 reads MNHEY; CDR2 reads SVGAGI. With 4 bases clipped from V and 2 bases from J, the junction kept 2 bases outside the gene matches. Points from the study as a whole: Shorter TCRB CDR3s, moderately but significantly so, marked every one of the four CD4+ subsets in Type 1 diabetes patients. For type 1 diabetes patients, VDJ junctions showed fewer insertions and more deletions. Short templates might get an advantage during PCR, and this would be equal in patients and controls.

This clone was detected a few times. Its antigen is unidentified. Since all of the isolated RNA was reverse transcribed, expressed TCRB transcripts were what got sequenced. The method was immunoSEQ multiplex PCR; TCRdb's version includes in-frame clones alone and lacks a portion of them. Among around 500,000 clones listed, about 30% were seen once. Sequencing was carried out using naive CD4+ T cells from blood. J is TRBJ2-3 and V is TRBV6-5, with TRBD2 identical over 11 bases. The sequence was obtained from a man younger than 30 in good health. The CDR3 spells CASSSSGRPTDTQYF. CDR3 in DNA: TGTGCCAGCAGTTCTAGCGGGAGGCCCACAGATACGCAGTATTTT.